This TCR beta chain was identified in a study of blood T cells in healthy people across ages. Findings and limits, study-wide: Naive CD4+ cell counts and diversity both ran higher in long-lived than in aged donors.

Each donor was a healthy Caucasian individual from Russia, aged about 6 to 90. This clonotype occurred a few times. Its target is not known. Alongside a J-beta primer mix, a sample-barcoded 5' primer served in a second PCR lasting 7 to 11 cycles. Unique molecular identifiers of 12 random nucleotides labeled each cDNA. TCRdb processed the 5' RACE reads anew with MiXCR; each CDR3 protein has one entry. The sample lists some 700,000 distinct CDR3 sequences, around 40% occurring once. Germline V gene data show CDR1 as MNHEY and CDR2 as SVGAGI. This CDR3 is 17 amino acids long. V was clipped by 2 bases and J by 7 bases; unmatched bases: 15.

Sequencing was carried out using blood. The TCR originated in an older woman in good health. The chain links TRBV6-5 to TRBJ2-7; 9 nucleotides line up with TRBD2. The CDR3 coding sequence is TGTGCCAGCAGTTACACGATGTTCAGCGGGAGGCCTTGGGAGCAGTACTTC. Its protein is CASSYTMFSGRPWEQYF.